This TCR beta chain was sequenced for a study of T-cell memory formation after mild COVID-19. Study-level information: Across donors, TCR clusters were largely donor specific.

The germline V gene has CDR1 SGHRS and CDR2 YFSETQ. Between the trimmed V and J ends, which lost 3 bases and 4 bases, there was a span of 5 bases. This CDR3 contains 11 residues. Study findings and constraints: Later expanders leaned CD4+, whereas day 15 to 85 contracting clones were balanced CD4/CD8.

TCRdb re-called the 5' RACE reads with MiXCR, one entry per CDR3 protein. The sample contains under 400,000 distinct CDR3 sequences, around 27% of which appear only once. Comment on this clonotype: Antigen specificity is unknown.

The clonotype comes from an adult woman who had mild COVID-19 (a few samples of this study predate the infection). Cell type and time point are not known. This sequence joins TRBV5-1 and TRBJ2-7; D unresolved. Source material: PBMCs or a T cell subset sorted from them (not recorded which). The CDR3 reads CASSSKYEQYF. CDR3 nucleotides: TGCGCCAGCAGCTCAAAGTACGAGCAGTACTTC. Drawing the rest from reference TRBV5-1 and TRBJ2-7, the complete variable domain is KAGVTQTPRYLIKTRGQQVTLSCSPISGHRSVSWYQQTPGQGLQFLFEYFSETQRNKGNFPGRFSGRQFSNSRSEMNVSTLELGDSALYLCASSSKYEQYFGPGTRLTVT.